The 2 T cell receptor beta chains below come from one sample, sequenced in a study of PD-1 blockade in classical Hodgkin lymphoma. TCRdb keeps only in-frame clones here, not all; method: immunoSEQ multiplex PCR. Here the sample spans tens of thousands of clones, about three quarters being singletons. Time point here: cycle 4 day 1 (C4D1), after 6 weeks of nivolumab. In every patient, relapse followed autologous stem cell transplantation, while exposure to brentuximab vedotin differed. This sample comprised peripheral blood mononuclear cells (PBMCs), obtained before the fourth cycle of nivolumab. The origin of the receptors is a human donor with classical Hodgkin lymphoma.

The rearrangement uses TRBV2 and TRBJ2-5; no clear D. CDR1 is SNHLY, CDR2 FYNNEI, per germline. This CDR3 contains 11 residues. Trimming shortened V by 6 bases and J by 5 bases, and 7 bases separated the two germline ends. CDR3 coding DNA: TGTGCCAGCAGGTCCGGGGAGACCCAGTACTTC. It specifies CASRSGETQYF.

A word on this clone: The identical CDR3 is also encoded by other nucleotide sequences in the sample. This CDR3 is CASSLGPLQPQHF. CDR3 nucleotides: TGTGCCAGCAGCTTAGGGCCACTACAGCCCCAGCATTTT. The chain joins TRBV7-9 to TRBJ1-5, with unresolved D. CDR3 length: 13 residues. V lost 1 base to trimming and J lost 7 bases, with 8 bases between them. Germline V gives CDR1 SEHNR, CDR2 FQNEAQ (reference sequence).